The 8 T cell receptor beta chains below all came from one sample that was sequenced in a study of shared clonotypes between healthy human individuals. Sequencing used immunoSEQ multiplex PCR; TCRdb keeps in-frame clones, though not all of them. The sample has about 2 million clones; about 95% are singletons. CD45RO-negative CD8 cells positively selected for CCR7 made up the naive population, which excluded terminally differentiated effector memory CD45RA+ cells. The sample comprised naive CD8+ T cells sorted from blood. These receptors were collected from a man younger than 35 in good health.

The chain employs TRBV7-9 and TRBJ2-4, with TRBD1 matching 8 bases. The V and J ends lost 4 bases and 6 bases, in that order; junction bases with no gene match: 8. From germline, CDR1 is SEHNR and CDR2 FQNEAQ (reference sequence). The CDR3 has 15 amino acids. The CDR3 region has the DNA TGTGCCAGCAGCTCCCCGGACAGGGAAGTAAACATTCAGTACTTC. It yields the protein CASSSPDREVNIQYF.

The CDR3 coding sequence is TGTGCCAGCAGCTTAAGATCAGGGGGGGCCCAATACAACTCAGATACGCAGTATTTT. This translates into CASSLRSGGAQYNSDTQYF. The rearrangement uses TRBV5-4 and TRBJ2-3, with D possibly called TRBD1 or TRBD2 (7 bases each). Trimming took off 2 bases at V and 4 bases at J, with 26 bases between the two ends. CDR1 SGHNT and CDR2 YYREEE come from the germline V gene (reference sequence). The CDR3 contains 19 residues.

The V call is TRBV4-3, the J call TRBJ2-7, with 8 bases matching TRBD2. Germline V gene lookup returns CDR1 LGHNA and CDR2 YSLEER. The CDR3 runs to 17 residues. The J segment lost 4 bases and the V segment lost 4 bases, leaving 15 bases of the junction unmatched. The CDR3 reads CASSPSSPAGESYEQYF. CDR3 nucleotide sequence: TGCGCCAGCAGCCCCTCCAGCCCAGCGGGAGAATCGTACGAGCAGTACTTC.

The CDR3 nucleotides read TGTGCCAGTACCGTCGCCCTGGGACAGATCTACGAGCAGTACTTC. It encodes CASTVALGQIYEQYF. This chain connects TRBV19 to TRBJ2-7, with TRBD1 matching 7 bases. Losses at the gene ends were 7 bases for V and 3 bases for J; bases not matched to a gene: 12. Germline V lookup: CDR1 LNHDA, CDR2 SQIVND (reference sequence). This CDR3 has 15 amino acids.

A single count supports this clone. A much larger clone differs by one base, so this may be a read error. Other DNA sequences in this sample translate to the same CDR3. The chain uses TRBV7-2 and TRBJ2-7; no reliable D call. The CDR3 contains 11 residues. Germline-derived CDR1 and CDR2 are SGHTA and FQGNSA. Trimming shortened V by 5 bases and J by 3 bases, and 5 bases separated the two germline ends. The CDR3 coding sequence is TGTGCCAGCAGCCCCAACTACGAGCAGTACTTC. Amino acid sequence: CASSPNYEQYF.

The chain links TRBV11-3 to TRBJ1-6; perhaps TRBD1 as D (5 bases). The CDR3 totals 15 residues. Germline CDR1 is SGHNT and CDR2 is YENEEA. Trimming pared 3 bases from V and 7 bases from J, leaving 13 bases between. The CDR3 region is CASSFYFPGNSPLHF. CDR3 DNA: TGTGCCAGCAGCTTTTACTTTCCAGGGAATTCACCCCTCCACTTT.

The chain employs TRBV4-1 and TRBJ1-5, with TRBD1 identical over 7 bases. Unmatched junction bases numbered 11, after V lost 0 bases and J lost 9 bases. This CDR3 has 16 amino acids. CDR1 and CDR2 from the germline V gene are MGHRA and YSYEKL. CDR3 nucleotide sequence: TGCGCCAGCAGCCAAGATGGAGCAGGGGGGACCGGGCCCCAGCATTTT. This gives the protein CASSQDGAGGTGPQHF.

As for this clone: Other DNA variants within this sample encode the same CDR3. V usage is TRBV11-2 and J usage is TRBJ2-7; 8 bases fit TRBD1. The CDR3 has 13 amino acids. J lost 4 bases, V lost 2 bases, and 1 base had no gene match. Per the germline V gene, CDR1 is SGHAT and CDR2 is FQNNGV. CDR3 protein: CASSLRQGYEQYF. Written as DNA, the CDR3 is TGTGCCAGCAGCTTACGACAGGGGTACGAGCAGTACTTC. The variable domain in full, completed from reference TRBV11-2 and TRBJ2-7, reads EAGVAQSPRYKIIEKRQSVAFWCNPISGHATLYWYQQILGQGPKLLIQFQNNGVVDDSQLPKDRFSAERLKGVDSTLKIQPAKLEDSAVYLCASSLRQGYEQYFGPGTRLTVT.